Each of the 18 T cell receptor beta chains below was sequenced from the same sample in a study of T cell repertoires in cytomegalovirus infection. TCRdb reprocessed the reads with MiXCR, giving one entry per CDR3 protein. The profile shows around 95,000 distinct CDR3 sequences, around 32% of them singletons. These receptors have no identified antigens. The specimen was CD8+ T cells from cultured PBMCs, collected from culture after CMV antigen stimulation. These receptors all come from a human donor in good health (CMV status not recorded). Some clones in this sample may be carry-over from other donors' samples.

This clonotype was found a few times. The chain links TRBV4-1 to TRBJ1-5; possible D gene TRBD1, 5 bases. This CDR3 has 17 amino acids. V was trimmed by 0 bases and J by 0 bases, leaving 12 bases between them. Germline CDR1 reads MGHRA; CDR2 reads YSYEKL. The CDR3: CASSQDRGELSNQPQHF. In DNA form, the CDR3 reads TGCGCCAGCAGCCAAGATAGGGGAGAACTTAGCAATCAGCCCCAGCATTTT.

CDR3 residues: CASSLVQGALYEQYF. CDR3 sequence (DNA): TGCGCCAGCAGCTTGGTACAGGGGGCCCTCTACGAGCAGTACTTC. The chain uses TRBV5-1 and TRBJ2-7, with TRBD1 identical over 9 bases. CDR3 size: 15 residues. V trimming: 0 bases; J trimming: 3 bases; junction bases outside the gene matches: 4. Germline CDR1 reads SGHRS; CDR2 reads YFSETQ.

This clonotype was recorded at least ten times. The rearrangement joins TRBV2 to TRBJ1-1; D call uncertain. CDR1 and CDR2 (germline): SNHLY, FYNNEI. Trimming stripped 5 bases from V and 5 bases from J, with 12 bases between. The CDR3 covers 13 residues. The CDR3 here is CASSLDDGTEAFF. CDR3 bases: TGTGCCAGCAGTTTGGATGACGGAACTGAAGCTTTCTTT.

Only one count was recorded for this clonotype. The chain employs TRBV12-3 or TRBV12-4 and TRBJ1-5; tentatively, D is TRBD1 (5 bases). V was shortened by 5 bases and J by 1 base, with 12 bases between the two germline ends. The CDR3 contains 15 residues. Here the CDR3 reads CASSGGEASNQPQHF. In DNA, the CDR3 is TGTGCCAGCAGTGGGGGTGAGGCCAGCAATCAGCCCCAGCATTTT.

This chain connects TRBV13 to TRBJ2-2; 14 bases are a match to TRBD2. The CDR3 length is 19 residues. The germline V gene encodes CDR1 PRHDT and CDR2 FYEKMQ (reference sequence). The ends lost 3 bases at V and 1 base at J; junction bases unmatched: 7. CDR3 sequence: CASSLTSGGAGMNTGELFF. CDR3 in DNA: TGTGCCAGCAGCTTGACTAGCGGGGGGGCCGGGATGAACACCGGGGAGCTGTTTTTT.

This clonotype was seen only once. The rearrangement uses TRBV2 and TRBJ1-1; unclear D gene. From germline, CDR1 is SNHLY and CDR2 FYNNEI. Trimming shortened V by 4 bases and J by 0 bases, and 12 bases separated the two germline ends. CDR3 length: 15 residues. DNA for the CDR3: TGTGCCAGCAGTGGTTTGGGAGAAATGAACACTGAAGCTTTCTTT. This codes for CASSGLGEMNTEAFF. The complete variable domain, with remaining parts taken from reference TRBV2 and TRBJ1-1, reads EPEVTQTPSHQVTQMGQEVILRCVPISNHLYFYWYRQILGQKVEFLVSFYNNEISEKSEIFDDQFSVERPDGSNFTLKIRSTKLEDSAMYFCASSGLGEMNTEAFFGQGTRLTVV.

This chain uses TRBV6-1 with TRBJ2-4; D assignment may be TRBD1 or TRBD2 (6 bases each). Looked up from germline, CDR1 is MNHNS and CDR2 is SASEGT. Trimming shortened V by 0 bases and J by 7 bases, and 13 bases separated the two germline ends. The CDR3 has 15 residues. The CDR3 spells CASSEASFGGNIQYF. The CDR3 DNA is TGTGCCAGCAGTGAAGCATCTTTCGGGGGCAACATTCAGTACTTC.

The sample holds a few counts of this clonotype. V gene TRBV5-5 combines with J gene TRBJ2-7; 9 bases are shared with TRBD1. J gave up 5 bases and V 4 bases, and 7 bases lay outside the gene matches. Germline V gene sequence: CDR1 SGHKS, CDR2 YYEKEE (reference sequence). The CDR3 has 14 residues. The DNA for the CDR3 is TGTGCCAGCAGCCCCGAGACAGGGGGTAACGAGCAGTACTTC. Translating it yields CASSPETGGNEQYF.

The chain carries TRBV20-1 and TRBJ2-7; 11 positions match TRBD2. Germline trimming cut 3 bases from V and 0 bases from J; bases unmatched to any gene: 4. The CDR3 has 15 amino acids. The germline gives CDR1 DFQATT, CDR2 SNEGSKA (reference sequence). The CDR3 spells CSARDLAGGSYEQYF. CDR3 DNA sequence: TGCAGTGCTAGGGACCTAGCGGGGGGCTCCTACGAGCAGTACTTC.

The genes are TRBV7-8 and TRBJ2-5; D ambiguous. Deletions cut 4 bases from V and 2 bases from J, with 8 bases between. The CDR3 runs to 13 residues. Germline V gene data show CDR1 as SGHVS and CDR2 as FQNEAQ. In DNA form, the CDR3 reads TGTGCCAGCAGCTCCTTGGGGCAAGAGACCCAGTACTTC. It is translated as CASSSLGQETQYF.

This clonotype came up a few times. The chain links TRBV7-2 to TRBJ1-6; possibly TRBD1 for D (5 bases). The CDR3 extends over 16 amino acids. Between the trimmed V and J ends, which lost 3 bases and 10 bases, there was a span of 19 bases. CDR1 SGHTA and CDR2 FQGNSA come from the germline V gene. The CDR3 DNA sequence: TGTGCCAGCAGCTTGGGGTCCGGAGGGACGGGATCACCCCTCCACTTT. Protein product: CASSLGSGGTGSPLHF.

CDR3 region: CATSGQGADTEAFF. The CDR3 region has the DNA TGTGCCACCTCGGGACAGGGGGCCGACACTGAAGCTTTCTTT. V is TRBV10-3 and J is TRBJ1-1, with TRBD1 matching 12 bases. Germline V gene lookup returns CDR1 ENHRY and CDR2 SYGVKD. Trimming cost V 10 bases and J 3 bases; bases outside gene matches: 6. The CDR3 has 14 amino acids.

The chain combines TRBV10-3 with TRBJ2-1; D is perhaps TRBD1 (6 bases). Trimming pared 7 bases from V and 0 bases from J, leaving 16 bases between. CDR1 and CDR2 from the germline V gene are ENHRY and SYGVKD. There are 16 residues in the CDR3. Written as DNA, the CDR3 is TGTGCCATCAACCAGGAGGACAGCCGCTCCTACAATGAGCAGTTCTTC. This codes for CAINQEDSRSYNEQFF.

This clonotype was counted ten times or more. The V call is TRBV27, the J call TRBJ2-7, with D perhaps TRBD1 (5 bases). Germline CDR1 and CDR2: MNHEY and SMNVEV (reference sequence). The CDR3 is 13 residues long. Trimming removed 3 bases from V and 2 bases from J, with 8 bases in between. The CDR3 loop is CASSFRQTYEQYF. The CDR3 region has the DNA TGTGCCAGCAGTTTTAGACAGACCTACGAGCAGTACTTC.

J is TRBJ2-1 and V is TRBV4-1, with 10 bases aligning to TRBD1. Germline assignment: CDR1 MGHRA and CDR2 YSYEKL. The CDR3 has 15 residues. The junction had 7 bases not matched to a gene; V was cut back by 5 bases and J by 6 bases. The CDR3 region has the DNA TGCGCCAGCAGCGCTCCGGGACAGGGGACCAATGAGCAGTTCTTC. Translating gives CASSAPGQGTNEQFF.

This clonotype was counted a few times. The V and J genes are TRBV19 and TRBJ2-2; D remains ambiguous. Trimming removed 3 bases from V and 6 bases from J, with 8 bases in between. CDR1 and CDR2 (germline): LNHDA, SQIVND (reference sequence). The CDR3 is made up of 13 amino acids. The CDR3 coding sequence is TGTGCCAGTAGTATCATAGGGTCCGGGGAGCTGTTTTTT. Translation: CASSIIGSGELFF.

The chain employs TRBV28 and TRBJ1-5; 8 nucleotides line up with TRBD1. The CDR3 consists of 14 residues. In germline, CDR1 is MDHEN, CDR2 SYDVKM. J lost 7 bases, V lost 6 bases, and 8 bases had no gene match. CDR3 amino acids: CASRSPSGGQPQHF. The CDR3 region has the DNA TGTGCCAGCAGGTCTCCCTCAGGGGGCCAGCCCCAGCATTTT.

This chain uses TRBV4-1 with TRBJ2-7; 9 nucleotides align to TRBD2. V shed 4 bases and J 5 bases; nucleotides not matched to a gene: 9. The CDR3 consists of 15 residues. The germline gives CDR1 MGHRA, CDR2 YSYEKL. CDR3 residues: CASSPRPSGVDEQYF. Here the CDR3 DNA reads TGCGCCAGCAGCCCTAGACCTAGCGGGGTCGACGAGCAGTACTTC.